This TCR beta chain came from a study of cytomegalovirus exposure and HLA in healthy donors. Amplification used 60 Vbeta primers and 13 Jbeta primers. In the source study's methods: The count from a later analysis was 65 million to 90 million unique TCR beta chains, some 11 million of them shared. This table comes from immunoSEQ multiplex PCR, and its TCRdb copy is limited to in-frame clones, with some not included. The V and J calls and clone size come from that table; D and trimming were worked out from the DNA. The repertoire holds roughly 200,000 clones, with 79% as singletons. Of note for this clone: As yet, its antigen is unknown.

Study-level results: TCR beta V segments were, for the most part, productive about 87% or about 30% of the time in an earlier analysis. Presence/absence analysis assumed near-uniform sequencing depth across donors. By a later analysis, the bulk of CMV-associated TCR beta chains appeared HLA-restricted.

The TCR originated in a woman aged 30 to 39 in good health and CMV-seropositive. Input material: PBMCs.

The CDR3 DNA follows: TGCGCCAGCAGCCTAAATCCGTCCCAGCCCCAGCATTTT. It encodes CASSLNPSQPQHF. J is TRBJ1-5 and V is TRBV5-1; D ambiguous. V was shortened by 4 bases and J by 7 bases, with 12 bases between the two germline ends. The germline V gene encodes CDR1 SGHRS and CDR2 YFSETQ. The CDR3 is 13 amino acids. The variable domain in full, completed from reference TRBV5-1 and TRBJ1-5, reads KAGVTQTPRYLIKTRGQQVTLSCSPISGHRSVSWYQQTPGQGLQFLFEYFSETQRNKGNFPGRFSGRQFSNSRSEMNVSTLELGDSALYLCASSLNPSQPQHFGDGTRLSIL.